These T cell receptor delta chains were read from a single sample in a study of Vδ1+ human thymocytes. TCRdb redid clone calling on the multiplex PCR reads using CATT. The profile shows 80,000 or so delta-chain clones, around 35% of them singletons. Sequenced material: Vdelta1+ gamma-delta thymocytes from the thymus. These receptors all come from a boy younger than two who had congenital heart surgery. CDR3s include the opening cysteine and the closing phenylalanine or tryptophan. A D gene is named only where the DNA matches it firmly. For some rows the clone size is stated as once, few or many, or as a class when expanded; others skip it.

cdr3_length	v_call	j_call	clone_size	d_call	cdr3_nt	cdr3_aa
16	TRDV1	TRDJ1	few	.	TGTGCTCTTGGGGAGCTCGGCATGTGGGGCCCTGATAAACTCATCTTT	CALGELGMWGPDKLIF
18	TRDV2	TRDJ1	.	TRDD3	TGTGCCTGTGACACCGCAGGACTGGGGGAGCCGTACACCGATAAACTCATCTTT	CACDTAGLGEPYTDKLIF
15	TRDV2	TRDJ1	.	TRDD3	TGTGCCACCTTATACTGGGGGATACTAACCGATAAACTCATCTTT	CATLYWGILTDKLIF
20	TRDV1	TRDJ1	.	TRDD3	TGTGCTCTTGGGGAATTGGTTTTAGCTGGGGGATACGGGTACACCGATAAACTCATCTTT	CALGELVLAGGYGYTDKLIF
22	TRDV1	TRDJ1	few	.	TGTGCTCTTGGGGAACTACCGGGTCGACCCAACCGGTACTGGGATAACACCGATAAACTCATCTTT	CALGELPGRPNRYWDNTDKLIF
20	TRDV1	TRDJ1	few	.	TGTGCTCTTGGGGACGTCCCCTCCTACCCCCGTACGGCGTGGGCCGATAAACTCATCTTT	CALGDVPSYPRTAWADKLIF
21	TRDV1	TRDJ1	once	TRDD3	TGTGCTCTTGGGGAGAAGGGTAAAGGGTACTGGGGGATTCCGTACACCGATAAACTCATCTTT	CALGEKGKGYWGIPYTDKLIF
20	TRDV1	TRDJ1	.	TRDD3	TGTGCTCTTGGGGAACGGCCCGCTTTGGGGGGATACGACGGCACCGATAAACTCATCTTT	CALGERPALGGYDGTDKLIF
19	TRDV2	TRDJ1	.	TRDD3	TGTGCCCGTGACACCCTCCTCCCCAAGCCCGGGGGATCCACCGATAAACTCATCTTT	CARDTLLPKPGGSTDKLIF
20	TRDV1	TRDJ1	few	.	TGTGCTCTTGGGGAAAAGGTTGTACCGCTGGGAGATTTGTACACCGATAAACTCATCTTT	CALGEKVVPLGDLYTDKLIF
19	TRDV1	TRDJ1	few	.	TGTGCTCTTGGGGCTAGTTATACGCGTGAGGGACTTTGTGCCGATAAACTCATCTTT	CALGASYTREGLCADKLIF
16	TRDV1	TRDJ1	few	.	TGTGCTCTTGGGGAAATTTACCGGGGGGTCCACGATAAACTCATCTTT	CALGEIYRGVHDKLIF
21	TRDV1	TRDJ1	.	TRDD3	TGTGCTCTTGGAGTCGTACGACTAGTCCCTGGGGGATACGGGAGCACCGATAAACTCATCTTT	CALGVVRLVPGGYGSTDKLIF
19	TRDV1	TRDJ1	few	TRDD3	TGTGCTCTTGGGGAACTAAAGCGACTGGGGGTTCGTTACACCGATAAACTCATCTTT	CALGELKRLGVRYTDKLIF
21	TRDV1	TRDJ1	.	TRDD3	TGTGCTCTTGGGGAAGGTGGAGGCTCCCCTGGGGGATACAAGTACACCGATAAACTCATCTTT	CALGEGGGSPGGYKYTDKLIF
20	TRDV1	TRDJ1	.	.	TGTGCTCTTGGGGACCCAAGACGCTCCTACCATGGGGGACACACCGATAAACTCATCTTT	CALGDPRRSYHGGHTDKLIF
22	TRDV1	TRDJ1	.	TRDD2	TGTGCTCTTGGGGAATCGAGTTTCTGGGGCCTTCCTATCCTGGTATACACCGATAAACTCATCTTT	CALGESSFWGLPILVYTDKLIF
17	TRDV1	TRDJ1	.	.	TGTGCTCTTGGGGGAACGTCCCGAGTTGGCTACACCGATAAACTCATCTTT	CALGGTSRVGYTDKLIF
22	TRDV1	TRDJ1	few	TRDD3	TGTGCTCTTGGGGAATACTACACGTACTGGGGGACCCCTGGGCCGTCCACCGATAAACTCATCTTT	CALGEYYTYWGTPGPSTDKLIF
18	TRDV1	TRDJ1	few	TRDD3	TGTGCTCTTGGGGAACCTGTACCCTGGGGGCGTCGGGCCGGTAAACTCATCTTT	CALGEPVPWGRRAGKLIF
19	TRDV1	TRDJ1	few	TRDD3	TGTGCTCTTGGGGAAGTAATACCCCCCGTGTACTGGGGGCACGATAAACTCATCTTT	CALGEVIPPVYWGHDKLIF
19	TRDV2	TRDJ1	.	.	TGTGCCTGCCCTCTTGGAGGGGACCCAGACCCAAAGTACACCGATAAACTCATCTTT	CACPLGGDPDPKYTDKLIF
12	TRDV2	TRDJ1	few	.	TGTGCCTGTGCCAATACTGGGAGGGAATTCATCTTT	CACANTGREFIF
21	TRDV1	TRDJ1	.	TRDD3	TGTGCTCTTGGGGAACAACCCCCCCGGGAGGTACTGGGGACTTACACCGATAAACTCATCTTT	CALGEQPPREVLGTYTDKLIF
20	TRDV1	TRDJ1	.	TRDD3	TGTGCTCTTGGGGAAGGCCTTCCCACTACTGGGGGACTTTACACCGATAAACTCATCTTT	CALGEGLPTTGGLYTDKLIF
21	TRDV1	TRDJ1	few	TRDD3	TGTGCTCTTGGGGAACTACAACCTAGGTCTGGGGGAAAGATGGGGACCGATAAACTCATCTTT	CALGELQPRSGGKMGTDKLIF
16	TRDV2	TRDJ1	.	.	TGTGCCTGTGACACCGGTCCCCCCCGGGCCACCGATAAACTCATCTTT	CACDTGPPRATDKLIF
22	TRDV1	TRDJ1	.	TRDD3	TGTTCTCTTGGGGAATTCGCGCTTCCCACGGCTGGGGGATGCTTAGACACCGATAAACTCATCTTT	CSLGEFALPTAGGCLDTDKLIF
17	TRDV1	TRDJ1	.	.	TGTGCTCTTGGGGAACTTCCCCCTTCCCCCTGCGAGGATAAACTCATCTTT	CALGELPPSPCEDKLIF
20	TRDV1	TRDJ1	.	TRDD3	TGTGCTCTTGGGGAGTTCTTCGAACTGGGGGATGGGCGTAACACCGATAAACTCATCTTT	CALGEFFELGDGRNTDKLIF
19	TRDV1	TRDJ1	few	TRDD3	TGTGCTCTTGGGCATTCGACCTTCTCCCCGGTACTGGGGGCCGATAAACTCATCTTT	CALGHSTFSPVLGADKLIF
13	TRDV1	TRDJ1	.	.	TGTGCTCTTGGGGAACTTGTACTGAATAAACTCATCTTT	CALGELVLNKLIF
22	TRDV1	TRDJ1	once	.	TGTGCTCTTGGGGAACTCTCCCCTTCCTACGTACTGGGGGACAAAAACACCGGTAAACTCATCTTT	CALGELSPSYVLGDKNTGKLIF
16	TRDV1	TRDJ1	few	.	TGTGCTCTTGGGCCATATCAACCCCTACTCCCCGATAAACTCATCTTT	CALGPYQPLLPDKLIF
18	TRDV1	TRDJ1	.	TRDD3	TGTGCTCTTGGGGAGCCGCCTTGGGGGATCCAGTACACCGATAAACTCATCTTT	CALGEPPWGIQYTDKLIF
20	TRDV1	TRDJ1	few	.	TGTGCTCTTGGGATTCGCCTTCCTACAAACTGGGGGTCGTACACCGATAAACTCATCTTT	CALGIRLPTNWGSYTDKLIF
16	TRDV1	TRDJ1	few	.	TGTGCTCTTGGGGACCCTGTACTACCCTCTTCCGATAAACTCATCTTT	CALGDPVLPSSDKLIF
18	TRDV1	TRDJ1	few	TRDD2	TGTGCTCTTGGGGTCTATCACTTCCTAGAAGACGGGGCCGATAAACTCATCTTT	CALGVYHFLEDGADKLIF
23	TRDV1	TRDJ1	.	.	TGTGCTCTTGGGGAACCTAAAGGCCGGATTTCCTACGGGGATACTCCCTACACCGATAAACTCATCTTT	CALGEPKGRISYGDTPYTDKLIF
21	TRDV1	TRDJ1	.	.	TGTGCTCTTGGGGAACCAACCCCCCTTCCTACCTCGTACTGGGGGATTTCTGTACTCATCTTT	CALGEPTPLPTSYWGISVLIF
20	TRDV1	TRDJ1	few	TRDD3	TGTGCTCTTGGGGAAGTTTGGTTAGGACTGGGGGATATGGTGACCGATAAACTCATCTTT	CALGEVWLGLGDMVTDKLIF